This passage covers 18 T cell receptor beta chains from one sample sequenced in a study of T cells in narcolepsy. The assay was immunoSEQ multiplex PCR, and TCRdb's table has in-frame clones only and misses some. Among around 22,000 clones listed, roughly four fifths were seen once. The sample consisted of memory (CD45RA-) CD4+ T cells from blood. These receptors all come from a human donor in good health.

This sequence joins TRBV6-5 and TRBJ1-1; 7 nucleotides align to TRBD1. V lost 5 bases, J lost 2 bases, and 8 bases stayed unmatched. CDR1 is MNHEY, CDR2 SVGAGI, per germline. This CDR3 is built from 15 residues. The chain's CDR3 is CASSNPRGGNTEAFF. CDR3 nucleotide sequence: TGTGCCAGCAGTAACCCCAGGGGGGGAAACACTGAAGCTTTCTTT.

This clone was seen only once. J is TRBJ1-4 and V is TRBV9; no reliable D call. V lost 3 bases and J 0 bases, leaving 9 bases between the germline ends. The germline V gene encodes CDR1 SGDLS and CDR2 YYNGEE. This CDR3 is 15 amino acids long. In DNA form, the CDR3 reads TGTGCCAGCAGCGGGGGAACCGCAACTAATGAAAAACTGTTTTTT. Protein sequence: CASSGGTATNEKLFF.

This clone has just one count. The rearrangement joins TRBV4-1 to TRBJ1-6; a weak D match, TRBD1 (6 bases). The CDR3 length is 15 residues. Trimming shortened V by 0 bases and J by 10 bases, and 13 bases separated the two germline ends. Germline V gene data show CDR1 as MGHRA and CDR2 as YSYEKL. This CDR3 is CASSQDTGARSPLHF. The CDR3 DNA reads as TGCGCCAGCAGCCAAGATACGGGGGCGAGGTCACCCCTCCACTTT.

The chain combines TRBV2 with TRBJ2-7; 7 nucleotides match TRBD1. Germline V gene lookup returns CDR1 SNHLY and CDR2 FYNNEI. The trim removed 7 bases at V and 2 bases at J, leaving 8 bases unmatched. The CDR3 spans 14 residues. As DNA, the CDR3 is TGTGCCAGCAAGGGGGCCAGGGGACCCTACGAGCAGTACTTC. It is translated as CASKGARGPYEQYF.

V gene TRBV7-9 combines with J gene TRBJ1-4; a weak D match, TRBD1 (5 bases). CDR1 and CDR2 (germline): SEHNR, FQNEAQ (reference sequence). V lost 3 bases and J 7 bases, leaving 18 bases between the germline ends. There are 16 residues in the CDR3. In nucleotides, the CDR3 is TGTGCCAGCAGCTTGTCCCGTGGGGGGGTGGCTGAAAAACTGTTTTTT. This codes for CASSLSRGGVAEKLFF. The variable domain in full, with the rest retrieved from reference TRBV7-9 and TRBJ1-4, is DTGVSQNPRHKITKRGQNVTFRCDPISEHNRLYWYRQTLGQGPEFLTYFQNEAQLEKSRLLSDRFSAERPKGSFSTLEIQRTEQGDSAMYLCASSLSRGGVAEKLFFGSGTQLSVL.

The chain recombines TRBV6-6 with TRBJ1-6; 8 positions match TRBD1. The CDR3 covers 14 residues. V trimming: 5 bases; J trimming: 14 bases; junction bases outside the gene matches: 11. The germline V gene encodes CDR1 MNHNY and CDR2 SVGAGI (reference sequence). The CDR3: CASSKTGALSALHF. CDR3 nucleotide sequence: TGTGCCAGCAGTAAGACAGGGGCCTTATCGGCCCTCCACTTT.

The V call is TRBV7-8, the J call TRBJ2-1; D gene unclear. There are 17 residues in the CDR3. Trimming pared 7 bases from V and 1 base from J, leaving 20 bases between. Looked up from germline, CDR1 is SGHVS and CDR2 is FQNEAQ. The CDR3 reads CASTLQSVRPSYNEQFF. The DNA of the CDR3 is TGTGCCAGCACCCTCCAATCGGTGAGGCCATCCTACAATGAGCAGTTCTTC. Using reference TRBV7-8 and TRBJ2-1 for the parts outside the CDR3, the full variable domain is GAGVSQSPRYKVAKRGQDVALRCDPISGHVSLFWYQQALGQGPEFLTYFQNEAQLDKSGLPSDRFFAERPEGSVSTLKIQRTQQEDSAVYLCASTLQSVRPSYNEQFFGPGTRLTVL.

The chain links TRBV20-1 to TRBJ1-1, with 7 bases lining up with TRBD1. V lost 6 bases and J lost 5; bases outside the gene matches: 3. CDR1 is DFQATT, CDR2 SNEGSKA, per germline (reference sequence). There are 11 residues in the CDR3. As DNA, the CDR3 is TGCAGTGCCCAGACAGGGACTGAAGCTTTCTTT. Translating it yields CSAQTGTEAFF.

The sample holds a few counts of this clone. The chain has TRBV5-5 and TRBJ2-7; D possibly matches TRBD1 or TRBD2 (5 bases each). The CDR3 has 14 residues. The germline gives CDR1 SGHKS, CDR2 YYEKEE (reference sequence). The V and J ends lost 0 bases and 1 base respectively, with 8 bases between them. The CDR3 loop is CASSLVGRSYEQYF. CDR3 DNA sequence: TGTGCCAGCAGCTTGGTGGGACGGTCCTACGAGCAGTACTTC.

The chain carries TRBV18 and TRBJ2-1; 8 nucleotides match TRBD1. This CDR3 has 16 amino acids. V trimming: 3 bases; J trimming: 8 bases; junction bases outside the gene matches: 12. The germline V gene has CDR1 KGHSH and CDR2 LQKENI. The CDR3: CASSPFGTGKVDEQFF. The CDR3 nucleotides read TGTGCCAGCTCACCCTTCGGGACAGGAAAGGTTGATGAGCAGTTCTTC.

This clone was found once. Here the CDR3 reads CASSLAAGPQETQYF. The CDR3 DNA sequence: TGTGCCAGCAGCTTGGCAGCGGGCCCCCAAGAGACCCAGTACTTC. This chain connects TRBV5-4 to TRBJ2-5; D may be TRBD2 (6 bases). Between the trimmed V and J ends, which lost 0 bases and 1 base, there was a span of 10 bases. CDR1 and CDR2 (germline): SGHNT, YYREEE (reference sequence). The CDR3 contains 15 residues. The full variable domain, its missing parts supplied by reference TRBV5-4 and TRBJ2-5, is ETGVTQSPTHLIKTRGQQVTLRCSSQSGHNTVSWYQQALGQGPQFIFQYYREEENGRGNFPPRFSGLQFPNYSSELNVNALELDDSALYLCASSLAAGPQETQYFGPGTRLLVL.

V is TRBV11-3 and J is TRBJ2-7; D might be TRBD1 (6 bases). Germline values: CDR1 SGHNT, CDR2 YENEEA. The CDR3 runs 13 residues. Trimming shortened V by 6 bases and J by 3 bases, and 12 bases separated the two germline ends. CDR3 amino acids: CASSRNRDYEQYF. CDR3 DNA sequence: TGTGCCAGCAGTCGAAACAGGGACTACGAGCAGTACTTC.

This clone was recorded a few times. This chain joins TRBV4-2 and TRBJ2-1, with 15 bases lining up with TRBD2. Germline V lookup: CDR1 LGHNA, CDR2 YNFKEQ. The J segment lost 6 bases and the V segment lost 4 bases, leaving 4 bases of the junction unmatched. This CDR3 spans 16 amino acids. CDR3 sequence: CASSRTSGGASNEQFF. The CDR3 DNA is TGTGCCAGCAGCCGGACTAGCGGGGGGGCCTCCAATGAGCAGTTCTTC.

The J gene is TRBJ1-2, the V gene TRBV11-2; no clear D gene. This CDR3 comprises 15 residues. CDR1 and CDR2 from the germline V gene are SGHAT and FQNNGV. With 3 bases removed from V and 0 bases from J, the gap between germline ends came to 11 bases. The DNA of the CDR3 is TGTGCCAGCAGCTTTGAAGGCGCTGCTAACTATGGCTACACCTTC. It yields the protein CASSFEGAANYGYTF.

The chain combines TRBV4-1 with TRBJ1-1; possibly TRBD1 for D (6 bases). This CDR3 has 13 amino acids. V was cut by 4 bases and J by 4 bases, with 10 bases left in between. Germline V gene data show CDR1 as MGHRA and CDR2 as YSYEKL. CDR3 in amino acids: CASSLVQGTEAFF. The DNA for the CDR3 is TGCGCCAGCAGCCTAGTACAGGGCACTGAAGCTTTCTTT.

The table lists this clone with a count of one. V is TRBV11-2 and J is TRBJ1-6, with TRBD1 matching 7 bases. CDR1 and CDR2 from the germline V gene are SGHAT and FQNNGV. V lost 5 bases and J lost 3; bases outside the gene matches: 10. The CDR3 loop spans 17 amino acids. The CDR3 DNA follows: TGTGCCAGCAGCCCAGGGGGGGGGCCCTTCTATAATTCACCCCTCCACTTT. It codes for CASSPGGGPFYNSPLHF. The whole variable domain, remainder taken from reference TRBV11-2 and TRBJ1-6, is EAGVAQSPRYKIIEKRQSVAFWCNPISGHATLYWYQQILGQGPKLLIQFQNNGVVDDSQLPKDRFSAERLKGVDSTLKIQPAKLEDSAVYLCASSPGGGPFYNSPLHFGNGTRLTVT.

This chain uses TRBV13 with TRBJ2-5; D unclear. Germline V gene lookup returns CDR1 PRHDT and CDR2 FYEKMQ (reference sequence). Trimming took 4 bases from V and 2 from J, leaving 14 bases between them. The CDR3 has 15 residues. The DNA of the CDR3 is TGTGCCAGCAGCTCGAGCCTTAGAGGACAAGAGACCCAGTACTTC. Translating it yields CASSSSLRGQETQYF.

The chain uses TRBV5-6 and TRBJ1-2, with a tentative D call TRBD1 (6 bases). This CDR3 comprises 15 residues. CDR1 SGHDT and CDR2 YYEEEE come from the germline V gene. Between the trimmed V and J ends, which lost 4 bases and 5 bases, there was a span of 18 bases. CDR3 sequence: CASSPATGPRYGYTF. CDR3 DNA sequence: TGTGCCAGCAGCCCCGCTACAGGGCCGAGGTATGGCTACACCTTC.